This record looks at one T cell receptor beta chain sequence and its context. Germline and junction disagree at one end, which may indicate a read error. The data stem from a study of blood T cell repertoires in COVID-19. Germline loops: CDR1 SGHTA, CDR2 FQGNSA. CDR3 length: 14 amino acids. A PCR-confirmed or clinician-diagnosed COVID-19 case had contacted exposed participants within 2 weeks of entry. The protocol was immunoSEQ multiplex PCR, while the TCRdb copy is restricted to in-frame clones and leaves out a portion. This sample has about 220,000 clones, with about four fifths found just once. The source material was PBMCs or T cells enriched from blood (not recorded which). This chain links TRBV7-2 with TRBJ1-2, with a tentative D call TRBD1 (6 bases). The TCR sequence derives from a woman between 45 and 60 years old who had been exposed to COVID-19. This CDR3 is CASSLGGGVYGYTF. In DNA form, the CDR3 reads TGTGCCAGCAGTTTAGGAGGGGGAGTCTATGGCTACACCTTC.